This TCR beta chain was identified in a study of T cells after yellow fever vaccination. This clonotype was found a few times. What it recognizes is unknown. Findings of the study overall: Across the CD4 and CD8 compartments, a small share of clonotypes was present in both. Most clones from primary vaccination were detected again post-booster (almost 98% CD4, 88% CD8). Abundant clonotypes from the bulk population could have been carried over as contaminants into FACS-sorted repertoires.

The CDR3 is made up of 14 amino acids. Germline V gene data show CDR1 as SGHTA and CDR2 as FQGNSA. V was trimmed by 4 bases and J by 5 bases, leaving 14 bases between them. The TCR cDNA carried a universal primer site and UMIs from 5'RACE template switching. MiXCR, applied by TCRdb to the 5' RACE reads, yields one record per CDR3 protein. Of under 250,000 distinct CDR3 sequences detected, 3% to 4% appear once; the ten largest clones hold approximately 3.5%. This TCR was recovered from a man between 18 and 29 years old who received the YFV17D yellow fever vaccine. The chain has TRBV7-2 and TRBJ1-2; D might be TRBD1 (6 bases). The source was CD4+ T cells sorted from PBMCs, collected 10 days after the yellow fever booster vaccination. Here the CDR3 reads CASSSGTGFYGYTF. CDR3 nucleotide sequence: TGTGCCAGCAGCTCCGGTACAGGGTTTTATGGCTACACCTTC.